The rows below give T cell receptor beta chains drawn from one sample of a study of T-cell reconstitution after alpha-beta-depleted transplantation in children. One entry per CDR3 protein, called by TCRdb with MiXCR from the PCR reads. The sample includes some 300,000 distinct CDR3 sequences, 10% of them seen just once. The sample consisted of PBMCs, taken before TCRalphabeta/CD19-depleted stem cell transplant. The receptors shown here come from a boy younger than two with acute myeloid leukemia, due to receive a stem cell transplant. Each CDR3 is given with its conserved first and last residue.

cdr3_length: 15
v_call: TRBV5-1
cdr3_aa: CASSSIRQGTDTQYF

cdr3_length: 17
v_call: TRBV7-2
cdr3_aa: CASSLVNRGGGDTEAFF

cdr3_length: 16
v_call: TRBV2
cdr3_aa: CASSDHPALSSYEQYF

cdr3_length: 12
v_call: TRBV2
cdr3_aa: CAGQGNTGELFF

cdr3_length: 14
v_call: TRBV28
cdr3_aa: CASSLSGSRDTQYF

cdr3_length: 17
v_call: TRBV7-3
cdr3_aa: CASSLNWISGSYNEQFF

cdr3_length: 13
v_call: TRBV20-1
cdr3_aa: CSARVPSYNEQFF

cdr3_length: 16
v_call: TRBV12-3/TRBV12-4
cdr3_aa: CASSLNPAGGEGEQYF

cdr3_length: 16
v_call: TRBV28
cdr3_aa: CASSPGQGEGYNEQFF

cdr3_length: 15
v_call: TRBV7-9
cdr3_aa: CASSPLAGARETQYF

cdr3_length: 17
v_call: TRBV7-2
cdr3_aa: CASSSLFAARGTDTQYF

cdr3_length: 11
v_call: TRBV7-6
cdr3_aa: CASSVSNEQFF

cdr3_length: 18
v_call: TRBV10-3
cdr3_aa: CAIGPTSGGGLFTDTQYF

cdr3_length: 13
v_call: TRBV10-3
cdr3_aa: CASGLAGEYEQYF

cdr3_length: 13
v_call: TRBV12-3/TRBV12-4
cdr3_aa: CASSLRRETEAFF

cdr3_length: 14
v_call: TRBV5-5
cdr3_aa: CASSETGVNTEAFF

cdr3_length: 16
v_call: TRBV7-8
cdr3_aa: CASSLVQGQTIYGYTF

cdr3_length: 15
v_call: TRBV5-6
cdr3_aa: CASSKGTYPQETQYF

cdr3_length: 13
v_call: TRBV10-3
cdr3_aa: CAISEGQGSPLHF

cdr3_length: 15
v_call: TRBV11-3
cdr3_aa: CASSLRWTDTGELFF